The 14 T cell receptor beta chains listed next were all sequenced from one sample in a study of blood T cell repertoires in COVID-19. Assay: immunoSEQ multiplex PCR; the TCRdb copy retains only in-frame clones and omits some. The repertoire consists of roughly 50,000 clones, with over 80% occurring once and the leading ten covering around three fifths. The sample comprised peripheral blood. The receptor source for this set is a man aged 70-80 years with acute or convalescent COVID-19.

The chain joins TRBV7-2 to TRBJ1-3, with 8 nucleotides matching TRBD1. V lost 5 bases, J lost 2 bases, and 2 bases stayed unmatched. The germline gives CDR1 SGHTA, CDR2 FQGNSA. The CDR3 is made up of 14 amino acids. In nucleotides, the CDR3 is TGTGCCAGCAGCCCACAGGGGGCTGGAAACACCATATATTTT. Translated: CASSPQGAGNTIYF.

V is TRBV5-4 and J is TRBJ2-5; D perhaps matches TRBD2 (6 bases). The length of the CDR3 is 13 residues. Germline CDR1 is SGHNT and CDR2 is YYREEE (reference sequence). Trimming shortened V by 9 bases and J by 5 bases, and 17 bases separated the two germline ends. CDR3 in DNA: TGTGCCACCCACGGGGCGGGACGGGAGACCCAGTACTTC. Translated, it gives CATHGAGRETQYF.

This chain connects TRBV12-3 or TRBV12-4 to TRBJ2-1, with D perhaps matching TRBD2 (6 bases). The CDR3 is made up of 13 amino acids. Trimming removed 3 bases at V and 3 bases at J, with 6 bases between. In nucleotides, the CDR3 is TGTGCCAGCAGTTTGGGACTCTACAATGAGCAGTTCTTC. Encoded protein: CASSLGLYNEQFF.

This clone turned up a few times. The chain employs TRBV4-3 and TRBJ1-2; D remains unclear. This CDR3 has 15 residues. Trimming stripped 1 base from V and 6 bases from J, with 15 bases between. Germline CDR1 is LGHNA and CDR2 is YSLEER. The CDR3 reads CASSQGTSLAHGYTF. DNA for the CDR3: TGCGCCAGCAGCCAAGGGACCTCTCTAGCCCATGGCTACACCTTC.

The genes are TRBV27 and TRBJ2-1; D may be TRBD2 (5 bases). V dropped 0 bases and J dropped 7 bases, with 13 bases sitting between them. CDR1 MNHEY and CDR2 SMNVEV come from the germline V gene (reference sequence). The CDR3 is made up of 15 amino acids. The CDR3 spells CASSLSRLRGNEQFF. CDR3 in DNA: TGTGCCAGCAGTTTATCGAGGTTACGAGGGAATGAGCAGTTCTTC.

DNA for the CDR3: TGTGCCAGCGAGGCGTCCTGGACTGGAAACACCATATATTTT. Translation gives CASEASWTGNTIYF. This sequence joins TRBV25-1 and TRBJ1-3; no definite D call. V was shortened by 8 bases and J by 2 bases, with 13 bases between the two germline ends. CDR1 and CDR2 from the germline V gene are MGHDK and SYGVNS. The CDR3 is 14 residues long.

The chain is built from TRBV5-1 and TRBJ1-1; 7 nucleotides align to TRBD1. CDR1 is SGHRS and CDR2 is YFSETQ in the germline V gene. The CDR3 loop spans 12 amino acids. Trimming at V came to 0 bases and at J to 10 bases, leaving 3 bases not matched to a gene. CDR3 in amino acids: CASSLEGAGAFF. DNA for the CDR3: TGCGCCAGCAGCTTGGAGGGGGCGGGAGCTTTCTTT.

This chain uses TRBV19 with TRBJ2-1; 7 bases map to TRBD2. CDR1 is LNHDA, CDR2 SQIVND, per germline (reference sequence). The junction had 8 bases not matched to a gene; V was cut back by 1 base and J by 8 bases. CDR3 length: 15 residues. CDR3 in amino acids: CASSIGLAVLHEQFF. CDR3 bases: TGTGCCAGTAGTATAGGGCTAGCGGTCTTGCATGAGCAGTTCTTC.

This clone was seen a handful of times. This chain joins TRBV3-1 (or the pseudogene TRBV3-2) and TRBJ2-5; 8 positions match TRBD2. Germline trimming cut 8 bases from V and 5 bases from J; bases unmatched to any gene: 10. Germline-derived CDR1 and CDR2 are LGHDT and YNNKEL (reference sequence). The CDR3 has 14 amino acids. As DNA, the CDR3 is TGTGCCAGCCGGCCCGCGGGGGGTAAGGAGACCCAGTACTTC. Its translation: CASRPAGGKETQYF.

The rearrangement joins TRBV7-2 to TRBJ1-1; tentative D call: TRBD1 (6 bases). Germline CDR1 and CDR2: SGHTA and FQGNSA. The CDR3 extends over 13 amino acids. V was pared by 2 bases and J by 7 bases, with 11 bases between. The CDR3: CASSLTGQIEAFF. CDR3 bases: TGTGCCAGCAGCTTAACCGGACAGATTGAAGCTTTCTTT.

The CDR3 region is CASRTGAEQPQHF. CDR3 nucleotide sequence: TGTGCCAGCAGGACAGGGGCCGAACAGCCCCAGCATTTT. The chain is built from TRBV28 and TRBJ1-5, with TRBD1 matching 8 bases. The CDR3 extends over 13 amino acids. Germline V gives CDR1 MDHEN, CDR2 SYDVKM. V lost 6 bases, J lost 7 bases, and 5 bases stayed unmatched.

This rearrangement joins TRBV6-5 to TRBJ2-7, with TRBD2 matching 8 bases. V lost 0 bases and J lost 0; bases outside the gene matches: 4. Germline CDR1 and CDR2: MNHEY and SVGAGI. The CDR3 length is 16 residues. CDR3 in amino acids: CASSYSRGVDSYEQYF. CDR3 DNA: TGTGCCAGCAGTTACTCGCGGGGGGTCGACTCCTACGAGCAGTACTTC.

The chain couples TRBV4-3 to TRBJ1-1, with 7 bases lining up with TRBD1. The CDR3 has 13 amino acids. Trimming cost V 4 bases and J 1 base; bases outside gene matches: 0. In germline, CDR1 is LGHNA, CDR2 YSLEER. The CDR3 coding sequence is TGCGCCAGCAGCCGGGACAGGAACACTGAAGCTTTCTTT. Its protein product is CASSRDRNTEAFF.

The V call is TRBV3-1 (or the pseudogene TRBV3-2), the J call TRBJ2-1; TRBD2 matches 7 bases. Germline CDR1 reads LGHDT; CDR2 reads YNNKEL (reference sequence). The V and J ends lost 4 bases and 2 bases, in that order; junction bases with no gene match: 2. The length of the CDR3 is 14 residues. This chain's CDR3 is CASSRRGAYNEQFF. In DNA, the CDR3 is TGTGCCAGCAGCCGACGGGGGGCCTACAATGAGCAGTTCTTC.